This T cell receptor (beta chain) was recovered during a study of shared clonotypes between healthy human individuals. Study at large: Three plates were used per donor for CD4 naive, three for CD4 memory, two for CD8 naive and one for CD8 memory.

About this clone itself: Antigen specificity is unknown. This sample includes further DNA sequences coding for the same CDR3.

Regarding the study as a whole: Clonotypes which were not shared had lower generation probabilities than clonotypes that all four donors shared.

V was shortened by 6 bases and J by 4 bases, with 7 bases between the two germline ends. This CDR3 comprises 12 residues. Per germline, CDR1 MDHEN and CDR2 SYDVKM. Data came from immunoSEQ multiplex PCR; TCRdb stores just in-frame clones and leaves some out. The table has around 980,000 clones, around 82% seen once. This sequence was found in a man aged 18 to 30 in good health. Some clones in this sample may be carry-over from other donors' samples. V usage is TRBV28 and J usage is TRBJ1-5; possibly TRBD1 for D (5 bases). What was sequenced was memory CD4+ T cells from PBMCs. Noted subset: CD45RA-negative fraction. The CDR3 sequence is CASSQGNQPQHF. CDR3 coding DNA: TGTGCCAGCAGCCAGGGTAATCAGCCCCAGCATTTT.